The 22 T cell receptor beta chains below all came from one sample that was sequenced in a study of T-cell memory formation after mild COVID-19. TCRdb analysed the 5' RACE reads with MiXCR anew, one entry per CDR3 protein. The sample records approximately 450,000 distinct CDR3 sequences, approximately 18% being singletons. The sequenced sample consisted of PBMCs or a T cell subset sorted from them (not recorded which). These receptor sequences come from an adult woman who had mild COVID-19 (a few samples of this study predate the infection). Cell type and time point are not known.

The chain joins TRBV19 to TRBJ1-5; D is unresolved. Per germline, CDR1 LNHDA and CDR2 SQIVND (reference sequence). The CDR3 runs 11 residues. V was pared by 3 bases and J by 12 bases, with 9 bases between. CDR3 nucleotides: TGTGCCAGTAGTATTCAGGAGCACCAGCATTTT. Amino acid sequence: CASSIQEHQHF.

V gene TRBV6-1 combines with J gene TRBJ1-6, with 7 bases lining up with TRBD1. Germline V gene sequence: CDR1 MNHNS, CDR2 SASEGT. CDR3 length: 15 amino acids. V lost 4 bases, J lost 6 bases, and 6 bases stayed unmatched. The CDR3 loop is CASSARTGVNSPLHF. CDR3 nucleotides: TGTGCCAGCAGTGCAAGGACAGGCGTTAATTCACCCCTCCACTTT.

Here the CDR3 DNA reads TGTGCCAGCAGTTTGAGGCCCGGCGGGGCCTACAATGAGCAGTTCTTC. Translation: CASSLRPGGAYNEQFF. The V call is TRBV12-3 or TRBV12-4, the J call TRBJ2-1; D is perhaps TRBD2 (6 bases). The CDR3 runs 16 residues. The V end lost 3 bases, the J end lost 2 bases, and 14 bases lay between the germline ends.

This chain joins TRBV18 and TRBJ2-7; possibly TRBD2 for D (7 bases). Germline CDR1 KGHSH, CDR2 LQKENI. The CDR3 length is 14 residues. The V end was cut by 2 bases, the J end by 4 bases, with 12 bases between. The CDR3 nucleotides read TGTGCCAGCTCACCAGGGGGGGCCGGTTACGAGCAGTACTTC. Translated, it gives CASSPGGAGYEQYF.

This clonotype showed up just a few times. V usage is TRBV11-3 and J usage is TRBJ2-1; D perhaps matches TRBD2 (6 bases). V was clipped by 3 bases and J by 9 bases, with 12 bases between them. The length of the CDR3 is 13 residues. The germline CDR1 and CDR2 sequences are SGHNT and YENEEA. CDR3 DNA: TGTGCCAGCAGCTTTCAGTCCGGGGGTGAGCAGTTCTTC. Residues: CASSFQSGGEQFF.

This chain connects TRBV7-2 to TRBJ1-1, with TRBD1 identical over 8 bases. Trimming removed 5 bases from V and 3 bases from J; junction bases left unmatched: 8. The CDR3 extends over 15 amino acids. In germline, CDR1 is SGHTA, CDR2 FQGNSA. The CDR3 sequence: CASSRRTGRDTEAFF. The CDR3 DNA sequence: TGTGCCAGCAGCCGCCGGACAGGGCGGGACACTGAAGCTTTCTTT.

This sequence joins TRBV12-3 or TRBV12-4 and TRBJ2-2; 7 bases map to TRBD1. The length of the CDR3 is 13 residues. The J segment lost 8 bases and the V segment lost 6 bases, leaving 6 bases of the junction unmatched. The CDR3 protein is CASRSRGFGELFF. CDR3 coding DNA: TGTGCCAGCAGGAGCAGGGGGTTTGGGGAGCTGTTTTTT.

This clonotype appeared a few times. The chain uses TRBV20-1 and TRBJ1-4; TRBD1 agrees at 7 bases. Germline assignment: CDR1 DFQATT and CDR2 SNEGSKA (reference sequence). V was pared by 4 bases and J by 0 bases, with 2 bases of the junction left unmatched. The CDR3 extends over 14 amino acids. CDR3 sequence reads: CSANRGATNEKLFF. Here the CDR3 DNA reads TGCAGTGCTAACAGGGGAGCAACTAATGAAAAACTGTTTTTT.

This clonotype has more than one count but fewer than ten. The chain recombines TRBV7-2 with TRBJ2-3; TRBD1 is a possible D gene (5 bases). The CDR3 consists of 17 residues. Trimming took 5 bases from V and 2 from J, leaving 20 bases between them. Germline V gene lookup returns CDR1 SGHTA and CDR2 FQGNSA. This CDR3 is CASSRPSTAKYTDTQYF. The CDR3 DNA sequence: TGTGCCAGCAGCCGGCCATCGACAGCCAAATACACAGATACGCAGTATTTT.

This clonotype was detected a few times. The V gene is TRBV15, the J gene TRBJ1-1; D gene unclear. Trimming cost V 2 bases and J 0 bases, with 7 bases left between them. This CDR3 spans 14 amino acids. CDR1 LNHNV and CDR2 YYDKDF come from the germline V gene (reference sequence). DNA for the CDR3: TGTGCCACCAGCAGACCGACGGTGAACACTGAAGCTTTCTTT. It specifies CATSRPTVNTEAFF.

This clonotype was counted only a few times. CDR3 coding DNA: TGTGCCAGCAGCTCCGGGACTAGCTGGGTAGAGACCCAGTACTTC. It translates to CASSSGTSWVETQYF. The chain employs TRBV7-3 and TRBJ2-5; 9 bases map to TRBD2. Trimming took 4 bases from V and 4 from J; bases not matched to a gene: 7. Germline V gene data show CDR1 as SGHTA and CDR2 as FQGTGA. This CDR3 is built from 15 residues.

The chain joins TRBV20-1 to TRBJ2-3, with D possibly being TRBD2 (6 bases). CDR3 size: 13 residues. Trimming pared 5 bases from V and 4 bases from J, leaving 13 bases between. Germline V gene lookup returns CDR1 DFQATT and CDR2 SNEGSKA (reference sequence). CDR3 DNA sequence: TGCAGTGCTCGGCGGGACTTGGCAGATACGCAGTATTTT. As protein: CSARRDLADTQYF.

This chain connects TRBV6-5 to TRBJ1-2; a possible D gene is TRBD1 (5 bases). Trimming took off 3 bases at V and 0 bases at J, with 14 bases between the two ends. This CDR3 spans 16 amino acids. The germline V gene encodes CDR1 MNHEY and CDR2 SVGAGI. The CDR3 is CASSYTRGRANYGYTF. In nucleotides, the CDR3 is TGTGCCAGCAGTTATACGAGGGGTAGGGCTAACTATGGCTACACCTTC.

CDR3 amino acids: CASNLGTSGGPDTQYF. The CDR3 nucleotides read TGTGCCAGCAACCTAGGGACTAGCGGGGGGCCTGATACGCAGTATTTT. The chain combines TRBV14 with TRBJ2-3; 15 positions match TRBD2. The V segment lost 7 bases and the J segment 6 bases; nucleotides outside the gene matches: 8. The CDR3 sequence is 16 residues long. Looked up from germline, CDR1 is SGHDN and CDR2 is FVKESK.

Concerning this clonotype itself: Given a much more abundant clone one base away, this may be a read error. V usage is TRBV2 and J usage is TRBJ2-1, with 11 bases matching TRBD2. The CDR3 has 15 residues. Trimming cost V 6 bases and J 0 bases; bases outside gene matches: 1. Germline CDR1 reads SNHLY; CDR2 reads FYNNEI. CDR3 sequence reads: CASRTSGSSYNEQFF. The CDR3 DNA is TGTGCCAGCAGAACTAGCGGGAGCTCCTACAATGAGCAGTTCTTC.

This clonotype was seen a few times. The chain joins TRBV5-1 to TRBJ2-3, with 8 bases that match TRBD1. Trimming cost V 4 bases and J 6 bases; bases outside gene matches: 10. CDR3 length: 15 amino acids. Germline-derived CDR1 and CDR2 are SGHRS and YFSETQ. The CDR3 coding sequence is TGCGCCAGCAGCCCCGCTGTAACAGGGGGGGATACGCAGTATTTT. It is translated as CASSPAVTGGDTQYF.

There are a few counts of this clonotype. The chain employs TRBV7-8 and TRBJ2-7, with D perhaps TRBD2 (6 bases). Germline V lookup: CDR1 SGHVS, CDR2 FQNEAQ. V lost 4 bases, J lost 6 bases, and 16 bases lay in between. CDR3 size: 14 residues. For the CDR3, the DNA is TGTGCCAGCAGCTCGTCCGGGAGATTGTTCGAGCAGTACTTC. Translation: CASSSSGRLFEQYF.

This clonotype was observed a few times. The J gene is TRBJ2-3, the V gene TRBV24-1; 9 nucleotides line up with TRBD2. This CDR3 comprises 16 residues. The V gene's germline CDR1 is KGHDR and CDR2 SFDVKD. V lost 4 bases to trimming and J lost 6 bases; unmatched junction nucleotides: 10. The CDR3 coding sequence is TGTGCCACCAGTGACACCGGGACTAGCACTTCGGATACGCAGTATTTT. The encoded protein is CATSDTGTSTSDTQYF.

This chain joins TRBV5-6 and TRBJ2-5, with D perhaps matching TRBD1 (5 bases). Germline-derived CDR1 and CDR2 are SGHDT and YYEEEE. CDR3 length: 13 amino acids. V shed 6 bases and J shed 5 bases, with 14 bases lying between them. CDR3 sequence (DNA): TGTGCCAGCACCGTACAGGTTGCGGAGACCCAGTACTTC. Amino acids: CASTVQVAETQYF.

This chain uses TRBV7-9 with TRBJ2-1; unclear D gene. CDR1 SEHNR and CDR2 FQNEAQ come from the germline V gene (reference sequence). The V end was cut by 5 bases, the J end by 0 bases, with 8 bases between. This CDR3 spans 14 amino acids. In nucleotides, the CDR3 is TGTGCCAGCAGCCAGCCGAGCTCCTACAATGAGCAGTTCTTC. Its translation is CASSQPSSYNEQFF.

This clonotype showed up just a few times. CDR3 protein: CASKPGQGGNNQPQHF. The CDR3 bases are TGTGCCAGCAAACCGGGACAGGGAGGGAACAATCAGCCCCAGCATTTT. The V gene is TRBV6-1, the J gene TRBJ1-5; TRBD1 matches at 9 bases. The junction had 10 bases not matched to a gene; V was cut back by 7 bases and J by 3 bases. The V gene's germline CDR1 is MNHNS and CDR2 SASEGT. The CDR3 sequence is 16 residues long.

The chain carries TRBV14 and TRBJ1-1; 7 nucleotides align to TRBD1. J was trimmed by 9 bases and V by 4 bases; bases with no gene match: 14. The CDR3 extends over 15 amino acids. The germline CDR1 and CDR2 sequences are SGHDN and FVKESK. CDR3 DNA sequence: TGTGCCAGCAGCCCAGGGGGGAGATCCAGGGAACAAGCTTTCTTT. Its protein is CASSPGGRSREQAFF.